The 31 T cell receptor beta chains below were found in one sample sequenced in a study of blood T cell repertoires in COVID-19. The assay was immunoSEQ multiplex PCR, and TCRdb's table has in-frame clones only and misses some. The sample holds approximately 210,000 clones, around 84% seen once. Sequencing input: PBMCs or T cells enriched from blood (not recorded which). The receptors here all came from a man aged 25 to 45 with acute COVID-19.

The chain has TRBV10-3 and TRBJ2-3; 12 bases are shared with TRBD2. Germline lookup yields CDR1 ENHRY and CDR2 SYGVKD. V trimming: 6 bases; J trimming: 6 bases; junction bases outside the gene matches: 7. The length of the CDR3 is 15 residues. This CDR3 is CAIRGTSGPGDTQYF. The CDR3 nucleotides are TGTGCCATCAGGGGGACTAGCGGGCCTGGGGATACGCAGTATTTT.

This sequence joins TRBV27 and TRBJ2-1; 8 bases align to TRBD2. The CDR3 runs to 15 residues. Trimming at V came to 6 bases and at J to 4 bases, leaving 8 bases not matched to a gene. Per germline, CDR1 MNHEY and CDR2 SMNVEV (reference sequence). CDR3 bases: TGTGCCAGCAGGTTTGTAGCTAGCGGGTACAATGAGCAGTTCTTC. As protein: CASRFVASGYNEQFF.

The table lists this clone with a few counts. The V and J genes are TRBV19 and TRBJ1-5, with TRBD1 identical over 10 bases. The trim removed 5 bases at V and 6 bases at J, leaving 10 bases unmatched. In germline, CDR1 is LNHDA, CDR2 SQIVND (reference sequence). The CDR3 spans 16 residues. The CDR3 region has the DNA TGTGCCAGTAGTCCCGGGACAGGGGCAGGAGGTCAGCCCCAGCATTTT. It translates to CASSPGTGAGGQPQHF.

The chain's CDR3 is CASSSELAGLTGELFF. The CDR3, as DNA: TGTGCCAGCAGTTCGGAACTAGCGGGGCTCACCGGGGAGCTGTTTTTT. The chain employs TRBV6-5 and TRBJ2-2; 10 bases are shared with TRBD2. Germline CDR1 MNHEY, CDR2 SVGAGI. The CDR3 sequence is 16 residues long. J gave up 4 bases and V 4 bases, and 6 bases lay outside the gene matches.

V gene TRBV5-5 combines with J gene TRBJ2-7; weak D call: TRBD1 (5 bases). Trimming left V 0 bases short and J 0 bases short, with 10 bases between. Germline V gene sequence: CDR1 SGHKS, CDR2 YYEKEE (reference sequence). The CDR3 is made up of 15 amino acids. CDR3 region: CASSLAPQASYEQYF. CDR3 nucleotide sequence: TGTGCCAGCAGCTTGGCCCCACAGGCCTCCTACGAGCAGTACTTC.

This CDR3 reads CASSLRSGGFEKLFF. The CDR3, as DNA: TGTGCCAGCAGTTTAAGGTCAGGGGGCTTTGAAAAACTGTTTTTT. The chain recombines TRBV28 with TRBJ1-4; 8 nucleotides agree with TRBD1. CDR1 MDHEN and CDR2 SYDVKM come from the germline V gene. The J segment lost 7 bases and the V segment lost 2 bases, leaving 6 bases of the junction unmatched. CDR3 size: 15 residues.

CDR3 coding DNA: TGCGCCAGCAGCACAGACAGGGTTGGGGCTGAAGCTTTCTTT. Translation gives CASSTDRVGAEAFF. The chain has TRBV5-1 and TRBJ1-1; 7 bases agree with TRBD1. Trimming took 4 bases from V and 6 from J; bases not matched to a gene: 9. The germline gives CDR1 SGHRS, CDR2 YFSETQ. The CDR3 totals 14 residues.

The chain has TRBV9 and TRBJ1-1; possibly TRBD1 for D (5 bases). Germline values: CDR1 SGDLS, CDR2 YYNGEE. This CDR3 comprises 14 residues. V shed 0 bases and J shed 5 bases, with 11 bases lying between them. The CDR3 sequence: CASSVAGLGTEAFF. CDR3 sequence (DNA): TGTGCCAGCAGCGTAGCAGGGTTGGGGACTGAAGCTTTCTTT. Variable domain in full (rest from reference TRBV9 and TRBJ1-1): DSGVTQTPKHLITATGQRVTLRCSPRSGDLSVYWYQQSLDQGLQFLIQYYNGEERAKGNILERFSAQQFPDLHSELNLSSLELGDSALYFCASSVAGLGTEAFFGQGTRLTVV.

CDR3 residues: CASTGQVSYNEQFF. The CDR3 DNA sequence: TGCGCCAGCACCGGCCAGGTATCCTACAATGAGCAGTTCTTC. The chain joins TRBV23-1 to TRBJ2-1; D is ambiguous. TRBV23-1 is known as an ORF, though its function is uncertain. The CDR3 spans 14 residues. The germline V and J ends were trimmed by 7 bases and 1 base, with 11 bases remaining between them.

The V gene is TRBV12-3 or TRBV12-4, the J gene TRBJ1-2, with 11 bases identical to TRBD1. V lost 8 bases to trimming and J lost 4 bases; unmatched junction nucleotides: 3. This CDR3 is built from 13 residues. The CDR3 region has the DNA TGTGCCAGCTGGACAGGGGGCGCCTATGGCTACACCTTC. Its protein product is CASWTGGAYGYTF.

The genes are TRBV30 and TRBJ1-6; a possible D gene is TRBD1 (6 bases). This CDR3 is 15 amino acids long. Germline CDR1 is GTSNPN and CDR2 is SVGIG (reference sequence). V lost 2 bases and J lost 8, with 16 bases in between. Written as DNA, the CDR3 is TGTGCCTGGAGTCGCCGGGCAGGGGTGGATTCACCCCTCCACTTT. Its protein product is CAWSRRAGVDSPLHF.

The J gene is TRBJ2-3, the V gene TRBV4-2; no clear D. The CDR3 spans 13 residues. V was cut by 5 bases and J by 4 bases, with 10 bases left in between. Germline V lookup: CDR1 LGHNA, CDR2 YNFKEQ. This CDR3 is CASSYPRSDTQYF. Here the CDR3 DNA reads TGTGCCAGCAGCTACCCGAGATCAGATACGCAGTATTTT.

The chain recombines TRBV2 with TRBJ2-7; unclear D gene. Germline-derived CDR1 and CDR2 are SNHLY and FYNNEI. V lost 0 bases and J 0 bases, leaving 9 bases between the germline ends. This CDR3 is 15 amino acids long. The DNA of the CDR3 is TGTGCCAGCAGTGAAGCGGGCTATTCCTCCTACGAGCAGTACTTC. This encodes CASSEAGYSSYEQYF.

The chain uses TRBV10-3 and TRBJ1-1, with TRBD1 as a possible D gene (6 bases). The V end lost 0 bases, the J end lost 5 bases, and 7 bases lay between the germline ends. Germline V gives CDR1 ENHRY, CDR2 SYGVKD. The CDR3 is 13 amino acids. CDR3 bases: TGTGCCATCAGTGAGTCGAGGGGGACTGAAGCTTTCTTT. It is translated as CAISESRGTEAFF.

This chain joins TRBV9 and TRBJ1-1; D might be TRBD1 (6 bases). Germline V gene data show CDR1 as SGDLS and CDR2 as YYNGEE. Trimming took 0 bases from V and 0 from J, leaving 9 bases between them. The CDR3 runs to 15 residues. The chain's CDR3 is CASSVGTAMNTEAFF. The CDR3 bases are TGTGCCAGCAGCGTAGGGACAGCCATGAACACTGAAGCTTTCTTT.

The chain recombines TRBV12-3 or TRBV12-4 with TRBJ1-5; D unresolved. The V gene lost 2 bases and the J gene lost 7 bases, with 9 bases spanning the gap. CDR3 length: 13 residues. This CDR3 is CASSLTRSQPQHF. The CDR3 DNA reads TGTGCCAGCAGTTTAACTCGGTCCCAGCCCCAGCATTTT.

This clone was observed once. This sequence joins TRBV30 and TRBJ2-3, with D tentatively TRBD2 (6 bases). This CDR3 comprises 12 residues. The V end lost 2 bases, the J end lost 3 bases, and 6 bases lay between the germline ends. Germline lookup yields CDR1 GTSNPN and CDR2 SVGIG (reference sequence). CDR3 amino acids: CAWSRGTDTQYF. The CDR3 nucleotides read TGTGCCTGGAGTCGGGGGACAGATACGCAGTATTTT.

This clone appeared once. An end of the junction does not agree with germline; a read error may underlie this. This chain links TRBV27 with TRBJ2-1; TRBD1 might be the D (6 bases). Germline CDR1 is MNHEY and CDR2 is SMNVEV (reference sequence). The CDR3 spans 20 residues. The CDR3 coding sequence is TGTGTCAGCAGGGTACCACTAACTGGGGGCCAAGGCAAGAGGTACAATGAGCAGTTCTTC. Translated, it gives CVSRVPLTGGQGKRYNEQFF.

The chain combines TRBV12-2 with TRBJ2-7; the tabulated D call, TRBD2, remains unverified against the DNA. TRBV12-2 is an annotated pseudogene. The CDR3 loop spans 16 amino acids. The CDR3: CASRLGGLAGMGEQYF. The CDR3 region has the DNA TGTGCAAGTCGCTTAGGGGGACTAGCGGGGATGGGCGAGCAGTACTTC.

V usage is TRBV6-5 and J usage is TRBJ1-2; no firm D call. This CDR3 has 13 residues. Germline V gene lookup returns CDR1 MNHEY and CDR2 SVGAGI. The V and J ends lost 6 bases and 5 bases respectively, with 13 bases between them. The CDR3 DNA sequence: TGTGCCAGCAGAGCGAACCCAATATATGGCTACACCTTC. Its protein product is CASRANPIYGYTF.

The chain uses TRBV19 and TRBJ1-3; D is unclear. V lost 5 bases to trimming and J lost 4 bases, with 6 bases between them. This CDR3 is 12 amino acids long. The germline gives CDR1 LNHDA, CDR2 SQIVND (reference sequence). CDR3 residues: CASSPSGNTIYF. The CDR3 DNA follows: TGTGCCAGTAGTCCGTCGGGAAACACCATATATTTT. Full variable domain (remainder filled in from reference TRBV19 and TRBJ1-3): DGGITQSPKYLFRKEGQNVTLSCEQNLNHDAMYWYRQDPGQGLRLIYYSQIVNDFQKGDIAEGYSVSREKKESFPLTVTSAQKNPTAFYLCASSPSGNTIYFGEGSWLTVV.

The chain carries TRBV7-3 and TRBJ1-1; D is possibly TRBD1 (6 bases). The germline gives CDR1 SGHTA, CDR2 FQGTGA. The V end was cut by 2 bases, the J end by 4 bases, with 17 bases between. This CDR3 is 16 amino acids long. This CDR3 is CASSLGTGPPTTEAFF. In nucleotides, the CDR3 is TGTGCCAGCAGCTTAGGTACAGGGCCTCCAACCACTGAAGCTTTCTTT.

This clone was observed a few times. CDR3 residues: CASSTGGGPQYF. CDR3 DNA sequence: TGTGCCAGCAGCACGGGGGGGGGACCTCAGTACTTC. The V and J genes are TRBV7-2 and TRBJ2-5, with 8 bases matching TRBD2. The CDR3 spans 12 residues. V gave up 5 bases and J gave up 11 bases; unmatched junction bases: 7. Germline V gene sequence: CDR1 SGHTA, CDR2 FQGNSA.

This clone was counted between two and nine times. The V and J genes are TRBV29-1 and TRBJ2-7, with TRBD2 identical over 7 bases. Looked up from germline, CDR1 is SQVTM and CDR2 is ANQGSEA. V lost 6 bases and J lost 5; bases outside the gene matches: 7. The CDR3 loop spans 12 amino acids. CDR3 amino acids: CSVGLVANEQYF. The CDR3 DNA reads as TGCAGCGTAGGACTAGTGGCTAACGAGCAGTACTTC.

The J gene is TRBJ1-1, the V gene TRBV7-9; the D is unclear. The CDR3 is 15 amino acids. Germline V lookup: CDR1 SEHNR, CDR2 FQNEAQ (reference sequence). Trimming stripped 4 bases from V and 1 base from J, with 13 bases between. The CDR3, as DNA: TGTGCCAGCAGCTCCCCGGGAGGGAGGAACACTGAAGCTTTCTTT. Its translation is CASSSPGGRNTEAFF.

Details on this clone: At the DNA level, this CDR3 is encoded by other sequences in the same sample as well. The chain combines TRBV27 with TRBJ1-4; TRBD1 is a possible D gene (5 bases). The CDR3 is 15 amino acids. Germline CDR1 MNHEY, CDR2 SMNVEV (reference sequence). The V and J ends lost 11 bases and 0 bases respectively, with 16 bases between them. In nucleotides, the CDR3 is TGTGCCTCCCGGGGGGGGACTGCAACTAATGAAAAACTGTTTTTT. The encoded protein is CASRGGTATNEKLFF.

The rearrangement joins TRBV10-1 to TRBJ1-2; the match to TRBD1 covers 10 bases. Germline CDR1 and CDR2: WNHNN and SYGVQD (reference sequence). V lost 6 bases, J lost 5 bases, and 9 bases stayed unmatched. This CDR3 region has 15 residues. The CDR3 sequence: CASRGDRGRGYGYTF. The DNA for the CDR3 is TGCGCCAGCAGGGGGGACAGGGGCCGAGGGTATGGCTACACCTTC.

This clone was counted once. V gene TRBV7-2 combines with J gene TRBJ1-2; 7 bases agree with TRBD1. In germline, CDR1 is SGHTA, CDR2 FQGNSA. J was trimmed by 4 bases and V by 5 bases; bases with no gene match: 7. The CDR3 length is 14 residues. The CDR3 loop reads CASSTQTGIYGYTF. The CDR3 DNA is TGTGCCAGCAGCACCCAGACAGGGATCTATGGCTACACCTTC.

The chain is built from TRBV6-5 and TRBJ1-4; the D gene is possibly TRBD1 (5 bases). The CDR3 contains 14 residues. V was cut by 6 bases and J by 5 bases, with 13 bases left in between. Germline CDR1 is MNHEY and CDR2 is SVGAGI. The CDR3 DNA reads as TGTGCCAGCAGCCGGCGACAGTTCAATGAAAAACTGTTTTTT. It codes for CASSRRQFNEKLFF.

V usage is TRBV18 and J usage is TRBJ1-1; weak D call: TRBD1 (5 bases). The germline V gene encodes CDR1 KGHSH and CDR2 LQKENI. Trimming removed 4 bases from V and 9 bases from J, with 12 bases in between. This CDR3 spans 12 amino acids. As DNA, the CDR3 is TGTGCCAGCTCACACCCTCAGGGTAAAGCTTTCTTT. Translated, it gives CASSHPQGKAFF.

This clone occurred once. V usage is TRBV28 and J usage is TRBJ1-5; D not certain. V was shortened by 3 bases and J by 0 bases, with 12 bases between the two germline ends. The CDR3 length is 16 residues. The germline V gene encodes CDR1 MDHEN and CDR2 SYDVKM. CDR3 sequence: CASSFLASYSNQPQHF. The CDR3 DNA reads TGTGCCAGCAGTTTTCTGGCCAGTTATAGCAATCAGCCCCAGCATTTT.